What follows are 8 T cell receptor beta chains derived from one specimen sequenced in a study of Ad26.COV2.S vaccination and SARS-CoV-2 variants. Profiling relied on immunoSEQ multiplex PCR, and the TCRdb table lists in-frame clones only, not all of them. The sample records around 170,000 clones, 70% to 90% being singletons. The source material was peripheral blood, sampled after recovery from COVID-19. The receptors were sampled from a human donor who had recovered from COVID-19.

The chain combines TRBV25-1 with TRBJ2-5, with D tentatively TRBD1 or TRBD2 (5 bases each). This CDR3 has 14 amino acids. The germline gives CDR1 MGHDK, CDR2 SYGVNS. Trimming removed 3 bases at V and 5 bases at J, with 13 bases between. The CDR3 reads CASSEGRNSETQYF. CDR3 bases: TGTGCCAGCAGTGAGGGACGCAATTCGGAGACCCAGTACTTC. Variable domain in full (rest from reference TRBV25-1 and TRBJ2-5): EADIYQTPRYLVIGTGKKITLECSQTMGHDKMYWYQQDPGMELHLIHYSYGVNSTEKGDLSSESTVSRIRTEHFPLTLESARPSHTSQYLCASSEGRNSETQYFGPGTRLLVL.

The V gene is TRBV28, the J gene TRBJ1-1, with TRBD1 matching over 8 bases. With V trimmed by 9 bases and J by 5 bases, 11 bases remained unmatched. Germline-derived CDR1 and CDR2 are MDHEN and SYDVKM. The CDR3 has 14 residues. The CDR3 DNA follows: TGTGCCAGTTTAAACGCAGGGGGCAGGACTGAAGCTTTCTTT. Translated: CASLNAGGRTEAFF.

The chain employs TRBV5-6 and TRBJ1-2, with TRBD1 matching over 7 bases. The CDR3 is 15 amino acids. Germline CDR1 reads SGHDT; CDR2 reads YYEEEE. V dropped 0 bases and J dropped 4; count of bases not matched to a gene: 6. CDR3 DNA: TGTGCCAGCAGCTTGGCGGGACAGCCCCTCTATGGCTACACCTTC. Translated, it gives CASSLAGQPLYGYTF.

This clone was detected a few times. V and J are TRBV11-2 and TRBJ2-7; possibly TRBD1 or TRBD2 for D (6 bases each). V lost 1 base to trimming and J lost 5 bases, with 15 bases between them. This CDR3 comprises 15 residues. Germline V gene data show CDR1 as SGHAT and CDR2 as FQNNGV. The CDR3 DNA reads as TGTGCCAGCAGCTTAGGTCCGGGGGCTAGGGACGAGCAGTACTTC. Its protein is CASSLGPGARDEQYF.

The CDR3 loop is CASQSSYEQYF. The CDR3 region has the DNA TGTGCCAGCCAGAGCTCCTACGAGCAGTACTTC. The rearrangement joins TRBV2 to TRBJ2-7; D gene uncertain. CDR1 SNHLY and CDR2 FYNNEI come from the germline V gene. V gave up 8 bases and J gave up 0 bases, with 5 bases separating them. CDR3 length: 11 amino acids.

This clone has more than one count but fewer than ten. This chain uses TRBV5-1 with TRBJ1-6, with D perhaps TRBD1 (5 bases). The CDR3 loop spans 15 amino acids. Trimming cost V 0 bases and J 6 bases, with 10 bases left between them. CDR1 is SGHRS and CDR2 is YFSETQ in the germline V gene. CDR3 nucleotides: TGCGCCAGCAGCTTGGTCGGGGGGTTTAATTCACCCCTCCACTTT. Amino acid sequence: CASSLVGGFNSPLHF.

V is TRBV19 and J is TRBJ2-2; D is ambiguous. Per the germline V gene, CDR1 is LNHDA and CDR2 is SQIVND (reference sequence). There are 13 residues in the CDR3. V was trimmed by 3 bases and J by 5 bases, leaving 7 bases between them. CDR3 sequence reads: CASSMARTGELFF. CDR3 DNA: TGTGCCAGTAGTATGGCCAGAACCGGGGAGCTGTTTTTT.

Points on this clone: The same CDR3 is also encoded by other DNA sequences in this sample. The rearrangement joins TRBV7-9 to TRBJ1-1; unclear D gene. Germline V lookup: CDR1 SEHNR, CDR2 FQNEAQ (reference sequence). V dropped 3 bases and J dropped 1 base, with 3 bases sitting between them. The CDR3 is made up of 12 amino acids. CDR3 sequence reads: CASSFGNTEAFF. The DNA of the CDR3 is TGTGCCAGCAGCTTCGGGAACACTGAAGCTTTCTTT.